This is a list of T cell receptor beta chains from one sample in a study of regulatory and conventional T cells in RAG deficiency. Clones were read by immunoSEQ multiplex PCR, and TCRdb kept only the in-frame ones, dropping some. The sample yields about 30,000 clones, about 80% seen once. This sample was also put to use in a study of regulatory T cells.

The specimen sequenced was CD4+ effector T cells sorted from blood. These receptors all stem from a human donor in good health. Each CDR3 is given with its conserved first and last residue. The order of the fields is J gene, D gene, V gene, clone size, CDR3 protein, CDR3 DNA. The D gene is left open where the match is weak. Part of the rows lack a size; the others show once, few, many or a class for expanded clones.

j_gene: TRBJ1-6; d_gene: TRBD1; v_gene: TRBV30; abundance: .; CDR3aa: CAWTRRGLPVAPLHF; CDR3nt: TGTGCCTGGACCCGCAGGGGGCTCCCGGTGGCACCCCTCCACTTT
j_gene: TRBJ1-4; d_gene: .; v_gene: TRBV28; abundance: .; CDR3aa: CASSLAGATNEKLFF; CDR3nt: TGTGCCAGCAGTTTGGCCGGGGCGACTAATGAAAAACTGTTTTTT
j_gene: TRBJ1-2; d_gene: .; v_gene: TRBV6-5; abundance: .; CDR3aa: CASSQRTGQSLYTF; CDR3nt: TGTGCCAGCAGCCAACGGACCGGACAGTCTCTCTACACCTTC
j_gene: TRBJ2-3; d_gene: .; v_gene: TRBV7-9; abundance: .; CDR3aa: CASSRDTDTQYF; CDR3nt: TGTGCCAGCAGCCGGGACACAGATACGCAGTATTTT
j_gene: TRBJ1-5; d_gene: .; v_gene: TRBV6-6; abundance: few; CDR3aa: CASSREQPQHF; CDR3nt: TGTGCCAGCAGTCGGGAACAGCCCCAGCATTTT
j_gene: TRBJ1-1; d_gene: .; v_gene: TRBV5-1; abundance: .; CDR3aa: CASERDAADTEAFF; CDR3nt: TGCGCCAGCGAAAGAGACGCGGCAGACACTGAAGCTTTCTTT
j_gene: TRBJ1-1; d_gene: .; v_gene: TRBV19; abundance: few; CDR3aa: CASSTHRDIQTEAFF; CDR3nt: TGTGCCAGTAGTACCCACCGGGACATACAAACTGAAGCTTTCTTT
j_gene: TRBJ1-1; d_gene: .; v_gene: TRBV5-6; abundance: .; CDR3aa: CASSRRYTEAFF; CDR3nt: TGTGCCAGCAGCCGCAGATACACTGAAGCTTTCTTT
j_gene: TRBJ2-5; d_gene: .; v_gene: TRBV5-4; abundance: .; CDR3aa: CASRKGRPPETQETQYF; CDR3nt: TGTGCCAGTAGAAAAGGGCGCCCACCAGAGACCCAAGAGACCCAGTACTTC
j_gene: TRBJ2-7; d_gene: .; v_gene: TRBV6-5; abundance: .; CDR3aa: CASTLNGISSHEQYF; CDR3nt: TGTGCCAGCACCCTGAACGGGATTAGCTCCCACGAGCAGTACTTC
j_gene: TRBJ1-5; d_gene: .; v_gene: TRBV21-1; abundance: .; CDR3aa: CASSTITQLSNQPQHF; CDR3nt: TGTGCCAGCAGCACAATTACACAGCTTAGCAATCAGCCCCAGCATTTT
j_gene: TRBJ2-6; d_gene: .; v_gene: TRBV10-3; abundance: .; CDR3aa: CAISDSSGANVLTF; CDR3nt: TGTGCCATCAGTGACTCATCTGGGGCCAACGTCCTGACTTTC
j_gene: TRBJ1-1; d_gene: .; v_gene: TRBV29-1; abundance: .; CDR3aa: CSVGLGSGGAFF; CDR3nt: TGCAGCGTTGGGTTGGGCAGCGGGGGAGCTTTCTTT
j_gene: TRBJ2-7; d_gene: TRBD2; v_gene: TRBV7-9; abundance: .; CDR3aa: CASSLGLAGVAEQYF; CDR3nt: TGTGCCAGCAGCTTAGGGCTAGCGGGGGTTGCAGAGCAGTACTTC
j_gene: TRBJ2-1; d_gene: .; v_gene: TRBV19; abundance: once; CDR3aa: CASSMEGLIYNEQFF; CDR3nt: TGTGCCAGTAGTATGGAGGGACTGATCTACAATGAGCAGTTCTTC
j_gene: TRBJ1-1; d_gene: .; v_gene: TRBV5-1; abundance: .; CDR3aa: CASSLAGNMNTEAFF; CDR3nt: TGCGCCAGCAGCTTGGCAGGGAACATGAACACTGAAGCTTTCTTT